The clone carrying this T cell receptor beta chain was seen once. This record comes from a study of control samples from healthy donors and cancer patients. Profiling relied on immunoSEQ multiplex PCR, and the TCRdb table lists in-frame clones only, not all of them. The sample has about 130,000 clones, roughly 92% seen once. V shed 0 bases, J shed 0 bases, and the junction held 2 bases outside the gene matches. The CDR3 is 16 amino acids. Per the germline V gene, CDR1 is KGHSH and CDR2 is LQKENI. The material sequenced was PBMCs. This clonotype originated in a man older than 75 with head and neck cancer. This chain connects TRBV18 to TRBJ1-1; TRBD1 agrees at 9 bases. The CDR3 DNA is TGTGCCAGCTCACCACCGACAGGGGGAATGAACACTGAAGCTTTCTTT. Residues: CASSPPTGGMNTEAFF.